This TCR beta chain was recovered during a study of blood T cell repertoires in COVID-19 (dated by TCRdb to between 2020 and 2021). Regarding the complete study: Collaborator samples came from the United States, Italy and Spain and covered acute and convalescent phases of COVID-19. The prospective study material was composed of cDNA or gDNA derived from T cells, B-cell-depleted T cells, or PBMCs. Subjects who had been exposed to COVID-19, were actively infected with it, or had recovered from it provided the deeply sampled blood TCRbeta repertoires that made up the dataset. The repertoires were made available in a free public database intended to serve as a resource for research on the immune response to SARS-CoV-2. Samples were obtained from the ongoing ImmuneRACE study (first 160 participants) and from 950 to 1,500 subjects provided by 6 global collaborators. A de-identified subject ID, COVID-19 status, age in years and sex were almost always included in the sample metadata. HLA class I and class II types, where available, came from metadata supplied by the sample provider rather than from assay-based typing.

TCRbeta CDR3 regions were amplified from genomic DNA using the immunoSEQ Assay, a bias-controlled multiplex PCR. The paper's data handling went like this. Nucleated cell counts per sample were estimated from amplification of reference gene primers within the assay. To quantify the absolute abundance of each unique TCRbeta CDR3 rearrangement, sequence reads were collapsed and filtered. For each sample, productive Simpson clonality was calculated as the square root of Simpson's diversity index across productive rearrangements. Not all clones reach the TCRdb copy of this immuneACCESS table, which keeps in-frame sequences only. Checked studies attribute under half of the gap to unresolved V genes and leave the rest unexplained. V and J calls plus clone size are reproduced from that table; the DNA served to infer D and trimming. The sample contains about 130,000 clones, approximately 78% of them found a single time. The ten most abundant clones make up 11% of the sample.

Samples from volunteer blood donors who had recovered from COVID-19 were contributed by a second Seattle source. The collaborating institutions used their own protocols to collect whole blood in K2EDTA tubes. For TCRbeta analysis, collaborator samples were shipped as frozen whole blood, as isolated PBMCs, or as DNA extracted from either sample type. The CDR3 goes from the cysteine to the phenylalanine over 10 residues. The retained sequence is limited to the CDR3, 30 bases, with the frame set at the first base. Trimming at the junction amounts to 5 bases on V and 5 bases on J, and the germline ends lie 6 bases apart. The germline V gene (reference sequence) gives CDR1 as GTSNPN and CDR2 as SVGIG. Comments on this clone: Its antigen is still unknown. Base qualities are not recorded, but no much larger clone differs from it by a single base.

Summary of the overall study and its limitations: The amount of clinical and demographic metadata varied by source and participant and was provided uncurated.

Source material: peripheral blood. The sequence derives from a man between 60 and 70 years old who had recovered from COVID-19. The chain links TRBV30 with TRBJ1-1; no confident D gene assignment can be made. The DNA reads TGTGCCTGGGGCGGGACTGAAGCTTTCTTT. It codes for CAWGGTEAFF.